A selection of T cell receptor beta chains follows, all from one sample in a study of control samples from healthy donors and cancer patients. The data were produced by immunoSEQ multiplex PCR, yet TCRdb's version contains in-frame clones alone and is incomplete. The sample has about 150,000 clones, over 85% seen once. Sequenced sample: blood. The receptors were gathered from a young man in good health. CDR3s include the opening cysteine and the closing phenylalanine or tryptophan. A D gene is named only where the DNA matches it firmly. Expanded clones get a size class; other rows say once, few or many, or leave the size out.

v_call	clone_size	j_call	d_call	cdr3_nt	cdr3_aa
TRBV4-2	.	TRBJ1-2	TRBD1	TGTGCCAGCAGCCAAGGACAGGGGGGACGCCATGGCTACACCTTC	CASSQGQGGRHGYTF
TRBV27	once	TRBJ2-2	.	TGTGCCAGCAGTTTATCAGGCACCGGGGAGCTGTTTTTT	CASSLSGTGELFF
TRBV6-2/TRBV6-3	.	TRBJ2-1	.	TGTGCCAGCAGTTACTCGATGTCTACGGGAATGGACAATGAGCAGTTCTTC	CASSYSMSTGMDNEQFF
TRBV4-2	.	TRBJ2-1	.	TGTGCCAGCAGCCAAGTCGGGCCCTTTGAGTCCTACAATGAGCAGTTCTTC	CASSQVGPFESYNEQFF
TRBV5-1	.	TRBJ2-3	TRBD2	TGCGCCAGCAGCCCAGGACTAGCGGGAGGTAGAGATACGCAGTATTTT	CASSPGLAGGRDTQYF
TRBV5-1	.	TRBJ2-1	.	TGCGCCAGCAATCCCGAAGGGGGGGCCTGGAATGAGCAGTTCTTC	CASNPEGGAWNEQFF
TRBV6-5	.	TRBJ2-2	.	TGTGCCAGCAGTTACTCGATCTACACCGGGGAGCTGTTTTTT	CASSYSIYTGELFF
TRBV28	.	TRBJ1-3	TRBD1	TGTGCCAGCCAACCAGGGGGAATTGGAAACACCATATATTTT	CASQPGGIGNTIYF
TRBV25-1	.	TRBJ2-1	TRBD2	TGTGCCAGCACCGGGACTAGCGGGAGGGCCTTCTATGAGCAGTTCTTC	CASTGTSGRAFYEQFF
TRBV3-1/TRBV3-2	.	TRBJ2-7	.	TGTGCCAGCAGCCAAGATCTAGGTATCTACGAGCAGTACTTC	CASSQDLGIYEQYF
TRBV11-3	.	TRBJ2-1	.	TGTGCCAGCAGCTTAAACTTAAAGAATGAGCAGTTCTTC	CASSLNLKNEQFF
TRBV19	once	TRBJ1-1	.	TGTGCCAGTAGGGCCCGCCGAGGTGGCGAAGGGTTGAGCACTGAAGCTTTCTTT	CASRARRGGEGLSTEAFF
TRBV7-9	.	TRBJ2-1	.	TGTGCCAGCAGCCCGTCGTTCGGGGCGGGACCCTACAATGAGCAGTTCTTC	CASSPSFGAGPYNEQFF
TRBV15	.	TRBJ2-5	.	TGTGCCACCAGCCCCCCCGCGACTGGAGAGACCCAGTACTTC	CATSPPATGETQYF
TRBV30	once	TRBJ2-2	TRBD2	TGTGCCTGCACCCCGACCTCGGGGGGCGGGGAGCTGTTTTTT	CACTPTSGGGELFF
TRBV6-1	.	TRBJ2-5	.	TGTGCCAGCAGTGATGCAAGGGCTAACGGGGAGACCCAGTACTTC	CASSDARANGETQYF
TRBV6-6	.	TRBJ1-4	.	TGTGCCAGCAGTTCCCGGACAGTCCCTAATGAAAAACTGTTTTTT	CASSSRTVPNEKLFF